The 25 T cell receptor beta chains below come from one sample, sequenced in a study of cytomegalovirus exposure and HLA in healthy donors. The PCR ran on 60 Vbeta and 13 Jbeta primers. Measured with immunoSEQ multiplex PCR; TCRdb has only the in-frame clones, and not every one. The sample gives more than 80,000 clones, 55% to 75% of which show up once; 3.2% is in the top ten. The sample consisted of PBMCs. The receptors shown here come from a man between 60 and 75 years old in good health and CMV-seronegative.

V usage is TRBV6-6 and J usage is TRBJ2-7; 13 nucleotides match TRBD2. The germline CDR1 and CDR2 sequences are MNHNY and SVGAGI (reference sequence). V shed 6 bases, J shed 3 bases, and the junction held 2 bases outside the gene matches. The CDR3 spans 14 residues. CDR3 residues: CASSGTSGIYEQYF. The CDR3 region has the DNA TGTGCCAGCAGCGGGACTAGCGGGATCTACGAGCAGTACTTC.

This clone was found a few times. This rearrangement joins TRBV7-9 to TRBJ1-2; 7 nucleotides align to TRBD1. J lost 0 bases, V lost 6 bases, and 4 bases had no gene match. The CDR3 totals 14 residues. Germline CDR1 SEHNR, CDR2 FQNEAQ (reference sequence). The CDR3 nucleotides read TGTGCCAGCAGTATGGGGACAGCTAACTATGGCTACACCTTC. It yields the protein CASSMGTANYGYTF.

The J gene is TRBJ2-7, the V gene TRBV6-5, with 12 positions matching TRBD2. CDR1 MNHEY and CDR2 SVGAGI come from the germline V gene. The V gene end was trimmed by 2 bases and the J gene end by 7 bases; junction bases not matched to a gene: 9. The CDR3 is 16 amino acids. CDR3 in DNA: TGTGCCAGCAGTTACCGGACTAGCGGGAACTCCCGGGAGCAGTACTTC. This sequence encodes CASSYRTSGNSREQYF.

The sample holds a few counts of this clone. V usage is TRBV7-7 and J usage is TRBJ2-2, with a weak D call TRBD1 (5 bases). Germline CDR1 is SSHAT and CDR2 is FNYEAQ (reference sequence). The CDR3 loop spans 15 amino acids. V dropped 1 base and J dropped 7 bases, with 13 bases sitting between them. CDR3: CASSLGRRGSGELFF. The CDR3 DNA reads TGTGCCAGCAGCTTAGGACGAAGGGGTAGCGGGGAGCTGTTTTTT.

The J gene is TRBJ2-7, the V gene TRBV19; 13 bases match TRBD2. The CDR3 length is 16 residues. Germline trimming cut 5 bases from V and 4 bases from J; bases unmatched to any gene: 8. Germline V gives CDR1 LNHDA, CDR2 SQIVND (reference sequence). The CDR3: CASSPRTSGRGYEQYF. CDR3 DNA sequence: TGTGCCAGTAGTCCCCGGACTAGCGGGAGAGGATACGAGCAGTACTTC.

The chain joins TRBV7-3 to TRBJ2-1; 11 bases map to TRBD2. CDR3 length equals 20 residues. V lost 2 bases to trimming and J lost 0 bases; unmatched junction nucleotides: 12. CDR1 is SGHTA, CDR2 FQGTGA, per germline. Here the CDR3 reads CASSLGLAGGSISSYNEQFF. The CDR3 DNA is TGTGCCAGCAGCTTAGGGCTAGCGGGGGGCTCAATTAGCTCCTACAATGAGCAGTTCTTC.

The V and J genes are TRBV6-1 and TRBJ2-2; 8 nucleotides line up with TRBD1. The CDR3 is made up of 13 amino acids. V dropped 7 bases and J dropped 5; count of bases not matched to a gene: 3. CDR1 is MNHNS and CDR2 is SASEGT in the germline V gene. CDR3 nucleotide sequence: TGTGCCAGCACGGGACAGGCGACCGGGGAGCTGTTTTTT. Translation gives CASTGQATGELFF.

The table lists this clone with a few counts. This chain uses TRBV7-6 with TRBJ2-2; the D gene is possibly TRBD1 (6 bases). V shed 0 bases and J shed 0 bases, with 11 bases lying between them. This CDR3 contains 17 residues. In germline, CDR1 is SGHVS, CDR2 FNYEAQ. The CDR3 here is CASSLALNRANTGELFF. CDR3 nucleotides: TGTGCCAGCAGCTTAGCCTTAAACAGGGCGAACACCGGGGAGCTGTTTTTT.

The gene calls are TRBV9 and TRBJ1-1; 9 nucleotides agree with TRBD1. The CDR3 is 17 residues long. The V segment lost 3 bases and the J segment 1 base; nucleotides outside the gene matches: 10. The germline CDR1 and CDR2 sequences are SGDLS and YYNGEE. CDR3 bases: TGTGCCAGCAGCGCCGGGACAGGGCTACCGGCGAACACTGAAGCTTTCTTT. Protein product: CASSAGTGLPANTEAFF.

This chain uses TRBV7-6 with TRBJ2-3; 14 positions agree with TRBD2. Trimming took 5 bases from V and 5 from J; bases not matched to a gene: 9. CDR1 and CDR2 from the germline V gene are SGHVS and FNYEAQ. The CDR3 loop spans 17 amino acids. The CDR3 sequence: CASSRGTSGSLIDTQYF. The CDR3 nucleotides are TGTGCCAGCAGCCGAGGGACTAGCGGGAGTTTAATAGATACGCAGTATTTT.

This chain joins TRBV2 and TRBJ2-7, with 8 bases identical to TRBD1. Germline V CDR1 and CDR2: SNHLY, FYNNEI. The V and J ends lost 0 bases and 2 bases, in that order; junction bases with no gene match: 6. This CDR3 spans 16 amino acids. CDR3 loop: CASSEARTGKPYEQYF. The DNA for the CDR3 is TGTGCCAGCAGTGAAGCTCGGACAGGGAAGCCCTACGAGCAGTACTTC.

This clone has just one count. This chain connects TRBV28 to TRBJ1-5; 10 nucleotides align to TRBD1. This CDR3 spans 16 amino acids. Germline V gene lookup returns CDR1 MDHEN and CDR2 SYDVKM. Trimming cost V 5 bases and J 7 bases; bases outside gene matches: 11. The CDR3 bases are TGTGCCAGCAGTGAGGACAGGGGGGCTCCGGGGCAGCCCCAGCATTTT. The encoded protein is CASSEDRGAPGQPQHF.

This chain links TRBV21-1 with TRBJ1-4; the table names TRBD1, a call not compared with the DNA. TRBV21-1 has pseudogene status. The CDR3 contains 17 residues. CDR3 residues: CASSTRDRRATNEKLFF. CDR3 bases: TGTGCCAGCAGCACCCGGGACAGGAGAGCAACTAATGAAAAACTGTTTTTT.

This chain connects TRBV5-1 to TRBJ2-5, with D tentatively TRBD2 (6 bases). CDR3 size: 14 residues. Trimming removed 2 bases at V and 5 bases at J, with 13 bases between. Germline V lookup: CDR1 SGHRS, CDR2 YFSETQ. The CDR3 nucleotides read TGCGCCAGCAGCTTACGGCCGGGGACTGAGACCCAGTACTTC. Residues: CASSLRPGTETQYF.

V usage is TRBV4-1 and J usage is TRBJ1-4, with 7 bases fitting TRBD1. Per the germline V gene, CDR1 is MGHRA and CDR2 is YSYEKL. Trimming cost V 6 bases and J 3 bases; bases outside gene matches: 7. There are 15 residues in the CDR3. Here the CDR3 DNA reads TGCGCCAGCAGTCCAAGGGGGCTATCTAATGAAAAACTGTTTTTT. Protein sequence: CASSPRGLSNEKLFF.

This chain joins TRBV7-5 and TRBJ2-1; whether TRBD2, the table's D call, matches the DNA was not checked. TRBV7-5 constitutes a pseudogene. CDR3 length: 15 amino acids. The CDR3, as DNA: TGTGCCAGAAGCCCCCTGGATATCGGGATCACTGAGCAGTTCTTC. This gives the protein CARSPLDIGITEQFF.

This clone was seen a few times. The chain is built from TRBV19 and TRBJ2-7, with 7 bases lining up with TRBD1. CDR3 length equals 15 residues. The ends lost 0 bases at V and 2 bases at J; junction bases unmatched: 4. The germline CDR1 and CDR2 sequences are LNHDA and SQIVND (reference sequence). In nucleotides, the CDR3 is TGTGCCAGTAGTATAGAGGGGACAGCCGCCTACGAGCAGTACTTC. This gives the protein CASSIEGTAAYEQYF.

This clone appeared a single time. The chain joins TRBV29-1 to TRBJ2-7, with TRBD1 matching 8 bases. The CDR3 totals 14 residues. The ends lost 4 bases at V and 4 bases at J; junction bases unmatched: 9. Germline V gene data show CDR1 as SQVTM and CDR2 as ANQGSEA. The CDR3 DNA is TGCAGCGTTGGGGCAGGGGGCGACAGGTACGAGCAGTACTTC. Translated, it gives CSVGAGGDRYEQYF.

V and J are TRBV7-9 and TRBJ1-1; D is undetermined. With 6 bases removed from V and 6 bases from J, the gap between germline ends came to 8 bases. This CDR3 spans 11 amino acids. In germline, CDR1 is SEHNR, CDR2 FQNEAQ (reference sequence). DNA of the CDR3: TGTGCCAGCAGGTCTGTCCCTGAAGCTTTCTTT. As protein: CASRSVPEAFF. The entire variable domain, with the rest obtained from reference TRBV7-9 and TRBJ1-1, is as follows: DTGVSQNPRHKITKRGQNVTFRCDPISEHNRLYWYRQTLGQGPEFLTYFQNEAQLEKSRLLSDRFSAERPKGSFSTLEIQRTEQGDSAMYLCASRSVPEAFFGQGTRLTVV.

The chain combines TRBV19 with TRBJ1-5; D is undetermined. This CDR3 has 15 amino acids. V was cut by 9 bases and J by 1 base, with 16 bases left in between. The germline V gene encodes CDR1 LNHDA and CDR2 SQIVND (reference sequence). In DNA, the CDR3 is TGTGCCAGCGGCTTGGAGGCTCAGAGCAATCAGCCCCAGCATTTT. This translates into CASGLEAQSNQPQHF.

This clone has a handful of counts. V gene TRBV7-9 combines with J gene TRBJ1-1; possibly TRBD1 for D (6 bases). Looked up from germline, CDR1 is SEHNR and CDR2 is FQNEAQ (reference sequence). The CDR3 runs to 12 residues. Trimming removed 5 bases from V and 7 bases from J, with 11 bases in between. The CDR3 is CASSDGTSEAFF. CDR3 nucleotides: TGTGCCAGCAGCGACGGGACAAGTGAAGCTTTCTTT.

The chain uses TRBV11-2 and TRBJ1-1; tentative D call: TRBD1 (5 bases). Germline V gives CDR1 SGHAT, CDR2 FQNNGV. CDR3 length: 13 amino acids. Trimming took 5 bases from V and 4 from J, leaving 11 bases between them. CDR3 bases: TGTGCCAGCAGCCCAGGGTGGGGCACTGAAGCTTTCTTT. This gives the protein CASSPGWGTEAFF.

This chain links TRBV5-4 with TRBJ2-1; tentative D call: TRBD1 (6 bases). This CDR3 region has 13 residues. Per the germline V gene, CDR1 is SGHNT and CDR2 is YYREEE (reference sequence). V was trimmed by 0 bases and J by 8 bases, leaving 9 bases between them. In nucleotides, the CDR3 is TGTGCCAGCAGCTTGGAAGGGGGAGATGAGCAGTTCTTC. Amino acid sequence: CASSLEGGDEQFF.

The CDR3 sequence is CASSLKTTGTDAPQHF. CDR3 DNA sequence: TGTGCCAGCAGTTTAAAAACGACAGGGACGGATGCGCCCCAGCATTTT. The gene calls are TRBV27 and TRBJ1-5, with 7 nucleotides matching TRBD1. This CDR3 is 16 amino acids long. Germline CDR1 reads MNHEY; CDR2 reads SMNVEV (reference sequence). Trimming took 2 bases from V and 9 from J; bases not matched to a gene: 13.

The CDR3 region is CASSTGVNYGYTF. In DNA, the CDR3 is TGTGCCAGCAGCACGGGGGTCAACTATGGCTACACCTTC. V usage is TRBV5-4 and J usage is TRBJ1-2; TRBD1 might be the D (5 bases). Looked up from germline, CDR1 is SGHNT and CDR2 is YYREEE (reference sequence). The V end was cut by 4 bases, the J end by 2 bases, with 9 bases between. This CDR3 region has 13 residues.